A selection of T cell receptor beta chains follows, all from one sample in a study of cytomegalovirus exposure and HLA in healthy donors. Some clones are missing from TCRdb's copy, which holds only in-frame ones; the method was immunoSEQ multiplex PCR. Found here are roughly 45,000 clones, approximately 75% of them singletons; the top ten hold 1.4%. The sequenced sample consisted of PBMCs. The receptor set was obtained from a man aged 25-45 years in good health and CMV-seronegative. Each CDR3 is given without its conserved first and last residue. Fields, in order: J gene, V gene, clone size, CDR3 protein. Size is stated for part of the rows, as once, few or many counts, or as a class when the clone is expanded.

TRBJ1-4 TRBV28 - ASRSLGEKLF
TRBJ2-1 TRBV7-9 - ASSLGSYNEQF
TRBJ1-4 TRBV5-1 - ASSYLGRENEKLF
TRBJ2-7 TRBV28 - ASSLPAYEQY
TRBJ2-3 TRBV28 few AGASAGGRDTQY
TRBJ1-4 TRBV11-2 - ASSLAEHATNEKLF
TRBJ1-2 TRBV5-6 - ASSLRGGYGYT
TRBJ2-3 TRBV10-1 - ASSEFLTSAHTQY
TRBJ2-3 TRBV5-1 - ASSLGGQGASDTQY
TRBJ2-7 TRBV6-5 few ASSYYYSYEQY
TRBJ1-5 TRBV7-2 once ASSLTGINQPQH
TRBJ2-6 TRBV7-8 - ASSVGTRAGANVLT
TRBJ2-7 TRBV6-5 - ASNARTGEDEQY
TRBJ2-1 TRBV6-6 - ASNPQGVSYNEQF
TRBJ1-4 TRBV23-1 few ASSLRDRQEKLF
TRBJ2-3 TRBV2 - ASTPRRTGISTDTQY
TRBJ2-3 TRBV7-4 - AGSVQGALRADTQY
TRBJ2-5 TRBV29-1 - SVELGGRTGTQY
TRBJ2-3 TRBV2 few ASSERRHSTDTQY
TRBJ2-1 TRBV9 - ASSGRQGSYNEQF
TRBJ1-4 TRBV19 - ASKTGEKLF
TRBJ2-3 TRBV7-3 - ASSLTSAAGDTQY